This T cell receptor beta chain originates from a study of OX40 agonist ivuxolimab in advanced cancers. General study points: CD8+ T cells showed, on average, more clonal expansion than CD4+ cells. The work left the antigen specificity of expanded peripheral T cells undetermined.

The CDR3 loop spans 14 amino acids. The V gene end was trimmed by 2 bases and the J gene end by 8 bases; junction bases not matched to a gene: 7. Per germline, CDR1 SGHRS and CDR2 YFSETQ. Libraries were prepared by immunoSEQ multiplex PCR; TCRdb keeps only in-frame clonotypes and omits some of them. The table has some 89,000 clones, about 86% seen once. This clone was detected only a few times. Antigen unknown. The sequences come from CD4+ or CD8+ T cells sorted from blood, collected in a trial of the OX40 agonist ivuxolimab. The sequence derives from an adult with an advanced solid tumor such as melanoma, head and neck, liver or kidney cancer. The gene calls are TRBV5-1 and TRBJ2-4, with 7 bases fitting TRBD2. This CDR3 is CASSFARGDDIQYF. The CDR3 nucleotides are TGCGCCAGCAGCTTTGCACGGGGGGATGACATTCAGTACTTC.